Listed below are T cell receptor beta chains from one sample, sequenced in a study of CD8 T cells in ankylosing spondylitis. TCRdb fed the 5' RACE reads into MiXCR, producing one record per CDR3 protein. Among some 52,000 distinct CDR3 sequences, 7.4% were seen once, and the ten largest hold approximately 8%. The sequencing input was blood, either unsorted or a sorted T cell fraction (not recorded which). The source of these receptors is a female donor with ankylosing spondylitis or in good health (not recorded which). Each CDR3 is given with its conserved first and last residue. Each record gives: J gene, V gene, D gene, clone size, CDR3 protein, CDR3 DNA. D genes are given only for firm matches. A row's size may be missing; if present it is once, few, many or a size class.

TRBJ1-4 | TRBV2 | TRBD1 | - | CASRAEGQGSGKLFF | TGTGCCAGCAGAGCCGAAGGACAGGGGTCGGGAAAACTGTTTTTT
TRBJ1-2 | TRBV5-1 | TRBD1 | many | CASSEAPGQRWYGYTF | TGCGCCAGCAGCGAAGCTCCGGGACAGCGATGGTATGGCTACACCTTC
TRBJ2-2 | TRBV5-1 | TRBD1 | many | CASSNRDSRNTGELFF | TGCGCCAGCAGCAACCGGGACAGCAGGAACACCGGGGAGCTGTTTTTT
TRBJ2-2 | TRBV3-1 | TRBD2 | many | CASSLSGGNTGELFF | TGTGCCAGCAGCCTTAGCGGGGGAAACACCGGGGAGCTGTTTTTT
TRBJ2-3 | TRBV5-5 | - | many | CASSLIGSTDTQYF | TGTGCCAGCAGCTTGATAGGGAGCACAGATACGCAGTATTTT
TRBJ2-3 | TRBV5-6 | TRBD1 | many | CASSSPGGSNADTQYF | TGTGCCAGCAGCTCCCCAGGGGGCTCGAACGCAGATACGCAGTATTTT
TRBJ2-3 | TRBV15 | - | many | CATSRERVREADTQYF | TGTGCCACCAGCAGAGAAAGGGTCAGGGAGGCAGATACGCAGTATTTT
TRBJ1-1 | TRBV29-1 | - | many | CSPTPLGANTEAFF | TGCAGCCCAACCCCATTGGGGGCGAACACTGAAGCTTTCTTT
TRBJ1-1 | TRBV5-1 | - | many | CASSLDAGTYTEAFF | TGCGCCAGCAGCTTGGATGCAGGGACCTACACTGAAGCTTTCTTT
TRBJ1-1 | TRBV6-2/TRBV6-3 | - | - | CASSYSTGWSTEVFF | TGTGCCAGCAGTTATTCGACAGGATGGAGCACTGAAGTTTTCTTT
TRBJ2-1 | TRBV28 | TRBD1 | many | CASSPDLGTTGGPSLSSYNEQFF | TGTGCCAGCAGTCCGGACCTTGGGACGACAGGGGGCCCTTCCCTGAGCTCCTACAATGAGCAGTTCTTC
TRBJ1-2 | TRBV5-5 | TRBD1 | medium-sized | CASSPTGQGVIYGYTF | TGTGCCAGCAGCCCTACCGGACAGGGGGTGATCTATGGCTACACCTTC
TRBJ2-1 | TRBV28 | - | many | CASGTQFF | TGTGCCAGCGGCACTCAGTTCTTC
TRBJ1-6 | TRBV12-3/TRBV12-4 | - | few | CAICWASSVSWGLNSPLHF | TGTGCCATCTGTTGGGCCAGCAGCGTCTCTTGGGGGTTAAATTCACCCCTCCACTTT
TRBJ2-1 | TRBV28 | TRBD2 | many | CASSLGGTSGPHNEQFF | TGTGCCAGCAGTTTAGGGGGGACTAGCGGGCCACACAATGAGCAGTTCTTC
TRBJ1-1 | TRBV7-9 | - | - | CASSEGPEAFF | TGTGCCAGCAGCGAGGGCCCTGAAGCTTTCTTT
TRBJ1-3 | TRBV12-3/TRBV12-4 | - | many | CASSLEGSSGNTIYF | TGTGCCAGCAGTTTGGAAGGAAGCTCTGGAAACACCATATATTTT
TRBJ1-1 | TRBV5-1 | TRBD1 | many | CASSLRMGQGAEAFF | TGCGCCAGCAGCTTGCGTATGGGACAGGGGGCTGAAGCTTTCTTT
TRBJ1-6 | TRBV5-5 | - | many | CASSLALGRDSPLHF | TGTGCCAGCAGCTTGGCCCTGGGACGGGATTCACCCCTCCACTTT
TRBJ2-5 | TRBV10-2 | - | many | CASSEDEETQYF | TGCGCCAGCAGTGAGGACGAAGAGACCCAGTACTTC
TRBJ2-1 | TRBV5-1 | TRBD2 | many | CASSLGLAGIYNEQFF | TGCGCCAGCAGCCTCGGACTAGCGGGGATATACAATGAGCAGTTCTTC
TRBJ2-5 | TRBV12-3/TRBV12-4 | - | many | CASSLLSGSETQYF | TGTGCCAGCAGTCTCCTATCCGGATCGGAGACCCAGTACTTC
TRBJ2-7 | TRBV7-9 | TRBD1 | - | CASGQASYYEQYF | TGTGCCAGCGGACAGGCCTCGTATTACGAGCAGTACTTC
TRBJ1-1 | TRBV10-3 | TRBD1 | many | CAIREDRGSQPGAEAFF | TGTGCCATCAGGGAAGACAGGGGGTCCCAACCAGGGGCTGAAGCTTTCTTT
TRBJ2-2 | TRBV7-2 | - | - | CASSFYGNTGELFF | TGTGCCAGCAGCTTCTACGGTAACACCGGGGAGCTGTTTTTT
TRBJ1-1 | TRBV30 | - | few | CAWSRTERDTEAFF | TGTGCCTGGTCCCGGACAGAACGTGACACTGAAGCTTTCTTT
TRBJ1-1 | TRBV20-1 | - | many | CSARGGARNTEAFF | TGCAGTGCTAGAGGAGGGGCGAGGAACACTGAAGCTTTCTTT
TRBJ1-4 | TRBV7-2 | TRBD1 | few | CASRTGTVATNEKLFF | TGTGCCAGCAGAACCGGGACAGTTGCAACTAATGAAAAACTGTTTTTT
TRBJ2-5 | TRBV7-9 | - | - | CASSTATGQETQYF | TGTGCCAGCAGCACTGCTACAGGACAAGAGACCCAGTACTTC
TRBJ2-7 | TRBV5-1 | - | many | CASSGRPGTYEQYF | TGCGCCAGCAGCGGCCGACCGGGAACCTACGAGCAGTACTTC
TRBJ2-3 | TRBV11-2 | TRBD2 | many | CASSLGGGADTQYF | TGTGCCAGCAGCTTAGGCGGGGGGGCGGATACGCAGTATTTT
TRBJ1-1 | TRBV29-1 | - | many | CSGVPRDNGNTEAFF | TGCAGCGGCGTACCCCGGGACAACGGTAACACTGAAGCTTTCTTT
TRBJ1-4 | TRBV5-1 | - | - | CASRTDSATNEKLFF | TGCGCCAGCAGGACTGACAGTGCAACTAATGAAAAACTGTTTTTT
TRBJ1-2 | TRBV6-2/TRBV6-3 | - | few | CASSYVSSYGYTF | TGTGCCAGCAGTTACGTCAGCTCGTATGGCTACACCTTC
TRBJ2-5 | TRBV12-3/TRBV12-4 | - | many | CASTPDIGGKETQYF | TGTGCCAGCACCCCAGATATAGGGGGGAAAGAGACCCAGTACTTC
TRBJ2-3 | TRBV7-2 | - | many | CASSLSGYTDTQYF | TGTGCCAGCAGCTTGAGCGGGTACACAGATACGCAGTATTTT
TRBJ1-1 | TRBV5-1 | - | many | CASSLHREGTEAFF | TGCGCCAGCAGCCTCCACAGGGAGGGCACTGAAGCTTTCTTT
TRBJ1-1 | TRBV20-1 | - | many | CSARIYLNTEAFF | TGCAGTGCTAGGATATACCTGAACACTGAAGCTTTCTTT
TRBJ2-7 | TRBV5-1 | - | many | CASSSGRLISYEQYF | TGCGCCAGCAGCTCGGGGAGACTCATCTCCTACGAGCAGTACTTC
TRBJ1-1 | TRBV7-2 | - | few | CASSLQQMNTEAFF | TGTGCCAGCAGCTTACAACAAATGAACACTGAAGCTTTCTTT
TRBJ1-2 | TRBV2 | TRBD1 | many | CASNRGPGGYTF | TGTGCCAGCAACAGGGGGCCGGGTGGCTACACCTTC
TRBJ2-3 | TRBV25-1 | - | many | CASSEKVAADTQYF | TGTGCCAGCAGTGAAAAAGTAGCCGCAGATACGCAGTATTTT
TRBJ1-1 | TRBV5-1 | - | many | CASSVGVRLQAGMNTEAFF | TGCGCCAGCAGCGTGGGAGTTAGACTCCAGGCGGGTATGAACACTGAAGCTTTCTTT
TRBJ1-5 | TRBV6-5 | - | many | CASSYSVEAGAQHF | TGTGCCAGCAGTTACTCGGTGGAGGCCGGGGCCCAGCATTTT
TRBJ1-1 | TRBV5-1 | - | few | CASSLEAGNTEAFF | TGCGCCAGCAGCTTAGAGGCAGGAAACACTGAAGCTTTCTTT
TRBJ1-1 | TRBV5-1 | TRBD1 | many | CASSLGQGMNTEAFF | TGCGCCAGCAGCTTGGGACAGGGTATGAACACTGAAGCTTTCTTT
TRBJ2-1 | TRBV5-4 | - | many | CASSSYREPYNEQFF | TGTGCCAGCAGCTCGTACAGGGAGCCCTACAATGAGCAGTTCTTC